A selection of T cell receptor beta chains follows, all from one sample in a study of regulatory T cells in long-lasting Graves disease. MiXCR, run by TCRdb on the multiplex PCR reads, gives a single entry per CDR3 protein. The sample lists a few hundred thousand distinct CDR3 sequences, around a quarter occurring once. The source material was peripheral blood mononuclear cells (PBMCs), sampled when the disease was refractory, from a patient treated with antithyroid drugs. The source of these receptors is a female donor with Graves disease. The conserved cysteine and the conserved F or W are not part of the CDR3 here. Each record gives: CDR3 protein, J gene, V gene.

CDR3aa: AWGFWGEQY; j_gene: TRBJ2-7; v_gene: TRBV30
CDR3aa: ASKVAYSTDTQY; j_gene: TRBJ2-3; v_gene: TRBV2
CDR3aa: ASSQDGQNPYEQY; j_gene: TRBJ2-7; v_gene: TRBV4-1
CDR3aa: ASSIGTVDSNQPQH; j_gene: TRBJ1-5; v_gene: TRBV19
CDR3aa: SASWPNKNTEAF; j_gene: TRBJ1-1; v_gene: TRBV20-1
CDR3aa: ASSPQGGLNQPQH; j_gene: TRBJ1-5; v_gene: TRBV5-1
CDR3aa: ASSEADIRMF; j_gene: TRBJ2-2; v_gene: TRBV2
CDR3aa: ATSDLITGNEQF; j_gene: TRBJ2-1; v_gene: TRBV24-1
CDR3aa: SARQQNTEAF; j_gene: TRBJ1-1; v_gene: TRBV20-1
CDR3aa: ASSYNTGLYEQY; j_gene: TRBJ2-7; v_gene: TRBV6-5
CDR3aa: ASNRDRGYNQPQH; j_gene: TRBJ1-5; v_gene: TRBV11-2
CDR3aa: AWTRTMNTGELF; j_gene: TRBJ2-2; v_gene: TRBV30
CDR3aa: ASIHGAGSGNTIY; j_gene: TRBJ1-3; v_gene: TRBV2
CDR3aa: ASSRSEQGVYTKNIQY; j_gene: TRBJ2-4; v_gene: TRBV12-3/TRBV12-4
CDR3aa: ASSQDNGAYEQY; j_gene: TRBJ2-7; v_gene: TRBV4-1
CDR3aa: ASSTHSGGVEKLF; j_gene: TRBJ1-4; v_gene: TRBV5-4
CDR3aa: ASSQQRVTEAF; j_gene: TRBJ1-1; v_gene: TRBV7-2
CDR3aa: ASSVDSGRAGDTQY; j_gene: TRBJ2-3; v_gene: TRBV9
CDR3aa: ATGHYDEQY; j_gene: TRBJ2-7; v_gene: TRBV19
CDR3aa: SARRGEKLF; j_gene: TRBJ1-4; v_gene: TRBV29-1
CDR3aa: ASSPGLGSETQY; j_gene: NA; v_gene: TRBV7-3
CDR3aa: ASSLERISEKLF; j_gene: TRBJ1-4; v_gene: TRBV7-2
CDR3aa: ASSRMLAGRDYEQY; j_gene: TRBJ2-7; v_gene: TRBV7-9
CDR3aa: ASSESRVNEQY; j_gene: TRBJ2-7; v_gene: TRBV2
CDR3aa: ASSARRDREFEKLF; j_gene: TRBJ1-4; v_gene: TRBV9
CDR3aa: ASSYPGELF; j_gene: TRBJ2-2; v_gene: TRBV10-2
CDR3aa: ASRLLTGTGELF; j_gene: TRBJ2-2; v_gene: TRBV6-1
CDR3aa: ASSPGGFLSPLH; j_gene: TRBJ1-6; v_gene: TRBV7-9
CDR3aa: AISEGGWDGSASKETQY; j_gene: TRBJ2-5; v_gene: TRBV10-3
CDR3aa: SARPPAGGGGNQPQH; j_gene: TRBJ1-5; v_gene: TRBV20-1
CDR3aa: ASSFNYQPQH; j_gene: TRBJ1-5; v_gene: TRBV12-3/TRBV12-4
CDR3aa: ASSLTQGIYEQY; j_gene: TRBJ2-7; v_gene: TRBV7-8
CDR3aa: ASSLNSGLASGELF; j_gene: TRBJ2-2; v_gene: TRBV7-2
CDR3aa: ASSHDEGAPHTEAF; j_gene: TRBJ1-1; v_gene: TRBV14
CDR3aa: ASSRTSRSYEQY; j_gene: TRBJ2-7; v_gene: TRBV12-3/TRBV12-4
CDR3aa: ASSLRGEGHGGELF; j_gene: TRBJ2-2; v_gene: TRBV11-2
CDR3aa: ASSLEPGLAGDRHTAGELF; j_gene: TRBJ2-2; v_gene: TRBV7-2
CDR3aa: ASSLGGQGPQPQH; j_gene: TRBJ1-5; v_gene: TRBV5-6
CDR3aa: ASSYESGNTIY; j_gene: TRBJ1-3; v_gene: TRBV6-5
CDR3aa: ASSQDLAGSKNIQY; j_gene: TRBJ2-4; v_gene: TRBV4-3
CDR3aa: ASSERGPATSYEQY; j_gene: TRBJ2-7; v_gene: TRBV28
CDR3aa: ASTPGLGDYGYT; j_gene: TRBJ1-2; v_gene: TRBV19
CDR3aa: ASSFGTSKVFEQY; j_gene: TRBJ2-7; v_gene: TRBV9
CDR3aa: ASSIAGTNHGYT; j_gene: TRBJ1-2; v_gene: TRBV19
CDR3aa: ASSVRHPYSNQPQH; j_gene: TRBJ1-5; v_gene: TRBV28
CDR3aa: ASSSGLDTF; j_gene: TRBJ2-1; v_gene: TRBV12-3/TRBV12-4
CDR3aa: ASSFTSTTYEQY; j_gene: TRBJ2-7; v_gene: TRBV19
CDR3aa: ASTGTAHPYEQY; j_gene: TRBJ2-7; v_gene: TRBV28
CDR3aa: ASSIEPPGQGNPNHNEQF; j_gene: TRBJ2-1; v_gene: TRBV19
CDR3aa: ASSIARGAGENIQY; j_gene: TRBJ2-4; v_gene: TRBV19
CDR3aa: ASSPSGNEQY; j_gene: TRBJ2-7; v_gene: TRBV6-1
CDR3aa: ASSEIVLGQGAGQY; j_gene: TRBJ2-7; v_gene: TRBV2